These 4 T cell receptor beta chains share one sample of origin, sequenced in a study of cytomegalovirus exposure and HLA in healthy donors. PCR used 60 Vbeta primers and 13 Jbeta primers. Libraries were prepared by immunoSEQ multiplex PCR; TCRdb keeps only in-frame clonotypes and omits some of them. The table shows 120,000 to 150,000 clones, with roughly 77% occurring only once. Sequencing input: PBMCs. These receptors came from a man aged 30 to 45 in good health and CMV-seronegative.

The genes are TRBV5-8 and TRBJ2-4; tentatively, D is TRBD1 (5 bases). The length of the CDR3 is 13 residues. V lost 5 bases and J 11 bases, leaving 17 bases between the germline ends. Germline CDR1 reads SGHTS; CDR2 reads YDEGEE. CDR3 DNA sequence: TGTGCCAGCAGTCAAAGTTGGGGCGATTTTCAGTACTTC. It codes for CASSQSWGDFQYF.

The chain carries TRBV7-9 and TRBJ2-5; D possibly corresponds to TRBD2 (5 bases). Germline lookup yields CDR1 SEHNR and CDR2 FQNEAQ (reference sequence). V was trimmed by 5 bases and J by 1 base, leaving 11 bases between them. There are 14 residues in the CDR3. CDR3 loop: CASSRQDFQETQYF. The CDR3 DNA sequence: TGTGCCAGCAGCCGCCAGGACTTCCAAGAGACCCAGTACTTC. The full variable domain, its missing parts supplied by reference TRBV7-9 and TRBJ2-5, is DTGVSQNPRHKITKRGQNVTFRCDPISEHNRLYWYRQTLGQGPEFLTYFQNEAQLEKSRLLSDRFSAERPKGSFSTLEIQRTEQGDSAMYLCASSRQDFQETQYFGPGTRLLVL.

The gene calls are TRBV15 and TRBJ2-6; maybe TRBD1 (6 bases). V gave up 0 bases and J gave up 0 bases, with 12 bases separating them. Germline CDR1 and CDR2: LNHNV and YYDKDF (reference sequence). The CDR3 loop spans 18 amino acids. The CDR3 sequence: CATSRDQGWTSGANVLTF. The CDR3 nucleotides are TGTGCCACCAGCAGAGACCAGGGGTGGACCTCTGGGGCCAACGTCCTGACTTTC.

The chain couples TRBV6-4 to TRBJ1-1; D is perhaps TRBD1 (5 bases). The germline V gene encodes CDR1 MRHNA and CDR2 SNTAGT. The CDR3 is 13 residues long. V was cut by 2 bases and J by 1 base, with 5 bases left in between. The DNA for the CDR3 is TGTGCCAGCAGTGACACAGGGAACACTGAAGCTTTCTTT. This gives the protein CASSDTGNTEAFF.